These 26 T cell receptor beta chains originate from one sample sequenced in a study of cytomegalovirus exposure and HLA in healthy donors. Both 60 Vbeta primers and 13 Jbeta primers went into the PCR. TCRdb's table, derived via immunoSEQ multiplex PCR, lists solely in-frame clones and lacks some. The sample yields around 140,000 clones, about three quarters seen once. Sequencing input: PBMCs. Source of these receptors: a woman under 30 in good health and CMV-seronegative.

The gene calls are TRBV4-1 and TRBJ2-7; 9 positions match TRBD1. The CDR3 extends over 17 amino acids. Germline V gene data show CDR1 as MGHRA and CDR2 as YSYEKL. Germline trimming cut 1 base from V and 3 bases from J; bases unmatched to any gene: 10. CDR3 bases: TGCGCCAGCAGCCAAGGGGCGGGTGGGGACAGGGTCTACGAGCAGTACTTC. Translating gives CASSQGAGGDRVYEQYF.

This chain uses TRBV14 with TRBJ2-7, with 9 bases lining up with TRBD1. V lost 2 bases and J lost 2; bases outside the gene matches: 4. The CDR3 has 15 residues. The germline V gene has CDR1 SGHDN and CDR2 FVKESK. The CDR3 sequence: CASSQRQGGPYEQYF. The DNA of the CDR3 is TGTGCCAGCAGCCAACGACAGGGGGGACCCTACGAGCAGTACTTC. The full variable domain, its missing parts supplied by reference TRBV14 and TRBJ2-7, is EAGVTQFPSHSVIEKGQTVTLRCDPISGHDNLYWYRRVMGKEIKFLLHFVKESKQDESGMPNNRFLAERTGGTYSTLKVQPAELEDSGVYFCASSQRQGGPYEQYFGPGTRLTVT.

V gene TRBV2 combines with J gene TRBJ2-7, with 7 bases fitting TRBD1. J was trimmed by 3 bases and V by 3 bases; bases with no gene match: 5. Germline CDR1 is SNHLY and CDR2 is FYNNEI. The CDR3 extends over 14 amino acids. The CDR3 region is CASSEVTGRYEQYF. DNA of the CDR3: TGTGCCAGCAGTGAGGTGACAGGGCGCTACGAGCAGTACTTC.

V gene TRBV6-1 combines with J gene TRBJ2-4; unclear D gene. Trimming pared 5 bases from V and 0 bases from J, leaving 8 bases between. The CDR3 has 14 amino acids. The germline V gene encodes CDR1 MNHNS and CDR2 SASEGT. CDR3 sequence (DNA): TGTGCCAGCAGTCGAGGTATAGCCAAAAACATTCAGTACTTC. This codes for CASSRGIAKNIQYF.

The chain has TRBV27 and TRBJ1-1; 7 nucleotides line up with TRBD1. The CDR3 is 13 amino acids. Per the germline V gene, CDR1 is MNHEY and CDR2 is SMNVEV (reference sequence). Losses at the gene ends were 8 bases for V and 3 bases for J; bases not matched to a gene: 6. In DNA, the CDR3 is TGTGCCAGCCGAAAAGACAGGGACACTGAAGCTTTCTTT. It translates to CASRKDRDTEAFF.

This chain joins TRBV7-2 and TRBJ2-5, with D unclear. CDR3 length: 12 residues. The V gene lost 2 bases and the J gene lost 5 bases, with 6 bases spanning the gap. From germline, CDR1 is SGHTA and CDR2 FQGNSA. The CDR3 is CASSLWSETQYF. The CDR3 region has the DNA TGTGCCAGCAGCTTATGGAGTGAGACCCAGTACTTC.

The chain couples TRBV7-9 to TRBJ1-1; tentative D call: TRBD1 (5 bases). Germline V CDR1 and CDR2: SEHNR, FQNEAQ (reference sequence). The CDR3 has 15 amino acids. Between the trimmed V and J ends, which lost 4 bases and 0 bases, there was a span of 12 bases. Written as DNA, the CDR3 is TGTGCCAGCAGCTCAGGGATGTCGATGAACACTGAAGCTTTCTTT. Amino acids: CASSSGMSMNTEAFF. The full variable domain, its missing parts supplied by reference TRBV7-9 and TRBJ1-1, is DTGVSQNPRHKITKRGQNVTFRCDPISEHNRLYWYRQTLGQGPEFLTYFQNEAQLEKSRLLSDRFSAERPKGSFSTLEIQRTEQGDSAMYLCASSSGMSMNTEAFFGQGTRLTVV.

V usage is TRBV6-5 and J usage is TRBJ2-7; 13 bases map to TRBD2. Germline V gene sequence: CDR1 MNHEY, CDR2 SVGAGI. Germline trimming cut 6 bases from V and 6 bases from J; bases unmatched to any gene: 5. The CDR3 is 14 residues long. CDR3 nucleotides: TGTGCCAGCAGGTGGACTAGCGGGAGTAGCGAGCAGTACTTC. Translating gives CASRWTSGSSEQYF.

This clone appeared a single time. The V and J genes are TRBV19 and TRBJ2-5; D is perhaps TRBD2 (5 bases). The germline V gene encodes CDR1 LNHDA and CDR2 SQIVND (reference sequence). This CDR3 has 16 amino acids. V was cut by 3 bases and J by 1 base, with 15 bases left in between. CDR3 sequence: CASSILGRGSQETQYF. The DNA for the CDR3 is TGTGCCAGTAGTATCCTTGGCCGGGGATCCCAAGAGACCCAGTACTTC.

The chain combines TRBV11-2 with TRBJ2-5; the D is unclear. CDR3 length: 12 amino acids. Trimming took off 2 bases at V and 3 bases at J, with 4 bases between the two ends. CDR1 SGHAT and CDR2 FQNNGV come from the germline V gene. This chain's CDR3 is CASSLTEETQYF. The CDR3 nucleotides are TGTGCCAGCAGCTTAACGGAAGAGACCCAGTACTTC. Complete variable domain (other parts from reference TRBV11-2 and TRBJ2-5): EAGVAQSPRYKIIEKRQSVAFWCNPISGHATLYWYQQILGQGPKLLIQFQNNGVVDDSQLPKDRFSAERLKGVDSTLKIQPAKLEDSAVYLCASSLTEETQYFGPGTRLLVL.

V gene TRBV27 combines with J gene TRBJ2-1; 9 bases match TRBD2. Losses at the gene ends were 3 bases for V and 15 bases for J; bases not matched to a gene: 15. The CDR3 length is 15 residues. Germline V gene lookup returns CDR1 MNHEY and CDR2 SMNVEV (reference sequence). CDR3 bases: TGTGCCAGCAGTTTGCTAGCGGGGAGATCCTTAAGGTTGTTCTTC. This codes for CASSLLAGRSLRLFF.

The V call is TRBV5-1, the J call TRBJ2-6; D is ambiguous. Trimming cost V 0 bases and J 0 bases, with 7 bases left between them. In germline, CDR1 is SGHRS, CDR2 YFSETQ. The length of the CDR3 is 16 residues. The CDR3, as DNA: TGCGCCAGCAGCTTGGGGGCGCACTCTGGGGCCAACGTCCTGACTTTC. Protein sequence: CASSLGAHSGANVLTF.

The chain is built from TRBV25-1 and TRBJ1-3; D is ambiguous. The CDR3 length is 14 residues. Per germline, CDR1 MGHDK and CDR2 SYGVNS. V lost 5 bases and J lost 0, with 8 bases in between. The CDR3 loop reads CASSMGYSGNTIYF. The CDR3 DNA sequence: TGTGCCAGCAGTATGGGCTACTCTGGAAACACCATATATTTT. The variable domain in full, completed from reference TRBV25-1 and TRBJ1-3, reads EADIYQTPRYLVIGTGKKITLECSQTMGHDKMYWYQQDPGMELHLIHYSYGVNSTEKGDLSSESTVSRIRTEHFPLTLESARPSHTSQYLCASSMGYSGNTIYFGEGSWLTVV.

The chain couples TRBV29-1 to TRBJ1-3; TRBD1 is a possible D gene (6 bases). CDR3 size: 17 residues. Germline CDR1 SQVTM, CDR2 ANQGSEA. Deletions cut 4 bases from V and 1 base from J, with 20 bases between. The CDR3 here is CSVVWAPGHNSGNTIYF. For the CDR3, the DNA is TGCAGCGTTGTATGGGCCCCGGGACATAATTCTGGAAACACCATATATTTT.

DNA of the CDR3: TGCGCCAGCAGCTTGGTCCCAGCGGGAGGGCCCGATGAGCAGTTCTTC. This translates into CASSLVPAGGPDEQFF. This rearrangement joins TRBV5-1 to TRBJ2-1, with TRBD2 identical over 10 bases. The CDR3 extends over 16 amino acids. Trimming took 0 bases from V and 8 from J; bases not matched to a gene: 8. Germline V gives CDR1 SGHRS, CDR2 YFSETQ.

The J gene is TRBJ1-1, the V gene TRBV5-1, with a tentative D call TRBD1 (5 bases). Deletions cut 3 bases from V and 6 bases from J, with 12 bases between. The germline gives CDR1 SGHRS, CDR2 YFSETQ. This CDR3 has 13 residues. CDR3 nucleotide sequence: TGCGCCAGCAGCTGGGGCACAGCTTCTGAAGCTTTCTTT. Protein sequence: CASSWGTASEAFF.

The chain combines TRBV9 with TRBJ2-1; the D is unclear. The CDR3 runs to 13 residues. From germline, CDR1 is SGDLS and CDR2 YYNGEE. The V end was cut by 0 bases, the J end by 9 bases, with 10 bases between. In DNA form, the CDR3 reads TGTGCCAGCAGCGTAGAATTCAGCGCTGAGCAGTTCTTC. This codes for CASSVEFSAEQFF.

J is TRBJ2-7 and V is TRBV5-4, with D perhaps TRBD2 (6 bases). The CDR3 runs to 17 residues. V was clipped by 0 bases and J by 0 bases, with 16 bases between them. Per the germline V gene, CDR1 is SGHNT and CDR2 is YYREEE (reference sequence). CDR3 amino acids: CASSLGVRGRRSYEQYF. The CDR3, as DNA: TGTGCCAGCAGCTTGGGGGTCCGGGGGAGGCGCTCCTACGAGCAGTACTTC.

The rearrangement uses TRBV12-2 and TRBJ2-6; the table calls TRBD1, which could not be checked here. TRBV12-2 is classified as a pseudogene. The CDR3 covers 19 residues. CDR3 DNA: TGTGCAAGTCGCGTTAGAGGGCAGGGGCCCTGCTCTGGGGCCAACGTCCTGACTTTC. Protein sequence: CASRVRGQGPCSGANVLTF.

The V call is TRBV30, the J call TRBJ2-3; D unclear. Trimming removed 1 base from V and 1 base from J, with 15 bases in between. Germline V gives CDR1 GTSNPN, CDR2 SVGIG (reference sequence). The CDR3 is 16 residues long. CDR3 region: CAWSDPSQSGTDTQYF. The CDR3 DNA reads as TGTGCCTGGAGTGACCCGTCCCAATCGGGCACAGATACGCAGTATTTT.

The genes are TRBV6-5 and TRBJ2-1, with TRBD2 matching over 10 bases. Trimming removed 6 bases from V and 8 bases from J; junction bases left unmatched: 10. Germline V gives CDR1 MNHEY, CDR2 SVGAGI. This CDR3 has 15 amino acids. The CDR3 is CASSPLAGVIDEQFF. Here the CDR3 DNA reads TGTGCCAGCAGCCCTCTAGCGGGAGTGATAGATGAGCAGTTCTTC.

The rearrangement uses TRBV30 and TRBJ1-2; unclear D gene. The CDR3 length is 11 residues. CDR1 and CDR2 (germline): GTSNPN, SVGIG (reference sequence). V was clipped by 0 bases and J by 8 bases, with 7 bases between them. This chain's CDR3 is CAWSVLRGYTF. Here the CDR3 DNA reads TGTGCCTGGAGTGTCCTCAGGGGCTACACCTTC.

The chain recombines TRBV5-8 with TRBJ2-7; 10 bases map to TRBD2. The CDR3 is made up of 17 amino acids. V was clipped by 0 bases and J by 4 bases; unmatched bases: 10. In germline, CDR1 is SGHTS, CDR2 YDEGEE. For the CDR3, the DNA is TGTGCCAGCAGCTTGGCCGCGGGACTAGCGCCGATTTACGAGCAGTACTTC. Translating gives CASSLAAGLAPIYEQYF.

The chain is built from TRBV7-6 and TRBJ2-1; TRBD2 matches 8 bases. Trimming removed 1 base from V and 8 bases from J; junction bases left unmatched: 7. Germline V gives CDR1 SGHVS, CDR2 FNYEAQ. The CDR3 contains 15 residues. CDR3 amino acids: CASSLGSSGRDEQFF. DNA for the CDR3: TGTGCCAGCAGCTTAGGGTCGAGCGGGAGAGATGAGCAGTTCTTC. The entire variable domain, with the rest obtained from reference TRBV7-6 and TRBJ2-1, is as follows: GAGVSQSPRYKVTKRGQDVALRCDPISGHVSLYWYRQALGQGPEFLTYFNYEAQQDKSGLPNDRFSAERPEGSISTLTIQRTEQRDSAMYRCASSLGSSGRDEQFFGPGTRLTVL.

This clone appeared once. This chain uses TRBV5-4 with TRBJ1-1; no clear D. V was cut by 2 bases and J by 8 bases, with 22 bases left in between. CDR3 length: 16 residues. Germline CDR1 SGHNT, CDR2 YYREEE (reference sequence). The CDR3 bases are TGTGCCAGCAGCTTACCTCCACCCGGACTCAGAGCGGAAGCTTTCTTT. Translating it yields CASSLPPPGLRAEAFF.

The V and J genes are TRBV29-1 and TRBJ2-1, with D tentatively TRBD1 (7 bases). This CDR3 is built from 10 residues. Germline CDR1 reads SQVTM; CDR2 reads ANQGSEA. Trimming took off 8 bases at V and 9 bases at J, with 11 bases between the two ends. The CDR3 is CSTEGAEQFF. The CDR3 nucleotides are TGCAGCACGGAGGGGGCTGAGCAGTTCTTC.